The T cell receptor beta chain described here comes from a study of blood T cells in healthy people across ages. PCR was performed a second time for about 7 to 12 cycles using a sample-barcoded 5' primer and a J-beta primer mix. TCRdb processed the 5' RACE reads anew with MiXCR; each CDR3 protein has one entry. The table has fewer than 2 million distinct CDR3 sequences, around 40% seen once. In this sample, this clonotype turned up a few times. The CDR3 contains 14 residues. Germline CDR1 and CDR2: SNHLY and FYNNEI. The V gene lost 2 bases and the J gene lost 6 bases, with 11 bases spanning the gap. The material sequenced was blood. The sequence derives from a human donor in good health. The chain carries TRBV2 and TRBJ2-1; D gene uncertain. The CDR3 nucleotides read TGTGCCAGCAGTGAACCAACCCCCATCAATGAGCAGTTCTTC. Its translation is CASSEPTPINEQFF.